Listed below are T cell receptor beta chains from one sample, sequenced in a study of blood T cell repertoires in COVID-19. Libraries were prepared by immunoSEQ multiplex PCR; TCRdb keeps only in-frame clonotypes and omits some of them. Counted here are about 150,000 clones, about 89% occurring once; the ten biggest clones make up 0.5% to 0.55%. Sequencing input: peripheral blood. These receptors originate from a man over 45 with acute or convalescent COVID-19. The CDR3 runs from the conserved cysteine through the conserved F or W. The order of the fields is V gene, J gene, clone size, D gene, CDR3 DNA, CDR3 protein. The D gene is left open where the match is weak. Only some rows state a clone size, as once, few, many or a class for expanded clones.

V gene: TRBV3-1/TRBV3-2
J gene: TRBJ2-1
clone size: NA
D gene: NA
CDR3 DNA: TGTGCCAGCAGCCAAAGGGCTAGTGGGAGTGAGCAGTTCTTC
CDR3 protein: CASSQRASGSEQFF

V gene: TRBV6-6
J gene: TRBJ1-4
clone size: NA
D gene: NA
CDR3 DNA: TGTGCCAGCAGACCTGGGGGGACTAATGAAAAACTGTTTTTT
CDR3 protein: CASRPGGTNEKLFF

V gene: TRBV30
J gene: TRBJ1-1
clone size: NA
D gene: NA
CDR3 DNA: TGTGCCTGGAGTGCTGGGGCGCTTACTGAAGCTTTCTTT
CDR3 protein: CAWSAGALTEAFF

V gene: TRBV4-1
J gene: TRBJ1-5
clone size: NA
D gene: NA
CDR3 DNA: TGCGCCAGCAGCCCTCGACGCTTCGGGACAAATCAGCCCCAGCATTTT
CDR3 protein: CASSPRRFGTNQPQHF

V gene: TRBV5-1
J gene: TRBJ1-1
clone size: NA
D gene: NA
CDR3 DNA: TGCGCCAGCAGAAGATACCAGGGGATGAACACTGAAGCTTTCTTT
CDR3 protein: CASRRYQGMNTEAFF

V gene: TRBV4-2
J gene: TRBJ1-4
clone size: NA
D gene: TRBD1
CDR3 DNA: TGTGCCAGCAGCCAAGGAAAAAGGACAGGGGGGAATGAAAAACTGTTTTTT
CDR3 protein: CASSQGKRTGGNEKLFF

V gene: TRBV18
J gene: TRBJ1-1
clone size: NA
D gene: TRBD1
CDR3 DNA: TGTGCCAGCTCACCGGGACAGCTAATTGAAGCTTTCTTT
CDR3 protein: CASSPGQLIEAFF

V gene: TRBV6-5
J gene: TRBJ1-1
clone size: NA
D gene: TRBD1
CDR3 DNA: TGTGCCAGCATGGACAGGAAGAACACTGAAGCTTTCTTT
CDR3 protein: CASMDRKNTEAFF

V gene: TRBV7-3
J gene: TRBJ2-6
clone size: NA
D gene: NA
CDR3 DNA: TGTGCCAGCAGCTTAAACAGGGATGGGGCCAACGTCCTGACTTTC
CDR3 protein: CASSLNRDGANVLTF

V gene: TRBV18
J gene: TRBJ1-3
clone size: few
D gene: TRBD1
CDR3 DNA: TGTGCCAGCTCACCAAGGGACAGGGGACGATCCGTCTCTGGAAACACCATATATTTT
CDR3 protein: CASSPRDRGRSVSGNTIYF

V gene: TRBV19
J gene: TRBJ1-6
clone size: NA
D gene: NA
CDR3 DNA: TGTGCCAGTAGTAACGCAGGGGCTAATTCACCCCTCCACTTT
CDR3 protein: CASSNAGANSPLHF

V gene: TRBV5-6
J gene: TRBJ2-3
clone size: NA
D gene: NA
CDR3 DNA: TGTGCCAGCAGCTTGGTGGGACTTGGCACAGATACGCAGTATTTT
CDR3 protein: CASSLVGLGTDTQYF

V gene: TRBV29-1
J gene: TRBJ1-2
clone size: few
D gene: TRBD1
CDR3 DNA: TGCAGCGCTAGGGACAGGGAGTCAGCTAACTATGGCTACACCTTC
CDR3 protein: CSARDRESANYGYTF

V gene: TRBV18
J gene: TRBJ2-2
clone size: NA
D gene: NA
CDR3 DNA: TGTGCCAGCTCACCACTTCGGGGAACCGGGGAGCTGTTTTTT
CDR3 protein: CASSPLRGTGELFF

V gene: TRBV10-3
J gene: TRBJ1-3
clone size: NA
D gene: TRBD1
CDR3 DNA: TGTGCCATCAGTGAGTCGAGAAGACAGGGCTCTGGAAACACCATATATTTT
CDR3 protein: CAISESRRQGSGNTIYF

V gene: TRBV5-6
J gene: TRBJ1-2
clone size: NA
D gene: TRBD1
CDR3 DNA: TGTGCCAGCAGCCTACAGACAGGGTGGACTGGCTACACCTTC
CDR3 protein: CASSLQTGWTGYTF

V gene: TRBV6-5
J gene: TRBJ1-5
clone size: NA
D gene: TRBD1
CDR3 DNA: TGTGCCAGCAGTTGGGGACCAGGGGGACGCAATCAGCCCCAGCATTTT
CDR3 protein: CASSWGPGGRNQPQHF

V gene: TRBV4-2
J gene: TRBJ2-2
clone size: NA
D gene: TRBD2
CDR3 DNA: TGTGCCAGCAGACCGGGACAGGGGACTAGCGGGAGTCCCGGGGAGCTGTTTTTT
CDR3 protein: CASRPGQGTSGSPGELFF

V gene: TRBV7-2
J gene: TRBJ2-2
clone size: NA
D gene: TRBD2
CDR3 DNA: TGTGCCAGCAGCTTAGTTGCGGGAGTCCGAACCGGGGAGCTGTTTTTT
CDR3 protein: CASSLVAGVRTGELFF

V gene: TRBV7-9
J gene: TRBJ2-2
clone size: NA
D gene: TRBD2
CDR3 DNA: TGTGCCAGCAGCTTAACGGGACTAGCGACGAGCACCGGGGAGCTGTTTTTT
CDR3 protein: CASSLTGLATSTGELFF

V gene: TRBV20-1
J gene: TRBJ1-1
clone size: NA
D gene: NA
CDR3 DNA: TGCAGTGCTAGTAGACAGAACACTGAAGCTTTCTTT
CDR3 protein: CSASRQNTEAFF

V gene: TRBV9
J gene: TRBJ2-5
clone size: NA
D gene: NA
CDR3 DNA: TGTGCCAGCAGCGTAGCTGGGAGTGGAGAGACCCAGTACTTC
CDR3 protein: CASSVAGSGETQYF

V gene: TRBV2
J gene: TRBJ2-1
clone size: NA
D gene: NA
CDR3 DNA: TGTGCCAGCAGCCGTACTAGGCTCCCAATGAGTGAGCAGTTCTTC
CDR3 protein: CASSRTRLPMSEQFF

V gene: TRBV7-2
J gene: TRBJ2-7
clone size: NA
D gene: TRBD2
CDR3 DNA: TGTGCCAGCAGCTTAGTGTCGGGAGGGGCGTCCTACGAGCAGTACTTC
CDR3 protein: CASSLVSGGASYEQYF

V gene: TRBV29-1
J gene: TRBJ1-5
clone size: once
D gene: NA
CDR3 DNA: TGCAGCGTTGGGCAGGCTAGCAATCAGCCCCAGCATTTT
CDR3 protein: CSVGQASNQPQHF

V gene: TRBV4-3
J gene: TRBJ2-4
clone size: NA
D gene: NA
CDR3 DNA: TGCGCCAGCAGCCAAGAGGCGGGGAAAGCCAAAAACATTCAGTACTTC
CDR3 protein: CASSQEAGKAKNIQYF

V gene: TRBV6-2/TRBV6-3
J gene: TRBJ2-1
clone size: NA
D gene: TRBD2
CDR3 DNA: TGTGCCAGCAGCAACCTCAGAGGCGGGAGTATTGAGCAGTTCTTC
CDR3 protein: CASSNLRGGSIEQFF

V gene: TRBV3-1/TRBV3-2
J gene: TRBJ2-7
clone size: NA
D gene: TRBD2
CDR3 DNA: TGTGCCAGCAGCCAGGCACTAGCGGGAGGATTTACCTACGAGCAGTACTTC
CDR3 protein: CASSQALAGGFTYEQYF

V gene: TRBV7-2
J gene: TRBJ2-1
clone size: once
D gene: NA
CDR3 DNA: TGTGCCAGCAGCTTAAGCGTGGGGGCTTTTAATGAGCAGTTCTTC
CDR3 protein: CASSLSVGAFNEQFF

V gene: TRBV6-5
J gene: TRBJ1-4
clone size: NA
D gene: NA
CDR3 DNA: TGTGCCAGCTCTACTCGGAGGCAGACGGATGAAAAACTGTTTTTT
CDR3 protein: CASSTRRQTDEKLFF

V gene: TRBV7-6
J gene: TRBJ1-2
clone size: NA
D gene: TRBD1
CDR3 DNA: TGTGCCAGCAGCCCTAGCCGACGGACAGGGTACTATGGCTACACCTTC
CDR3 protein: CASSPSRRTGYYGYTF

V gene: TRBV28
J gene: TRBJ2-7
clone size: NA
D gene: NA
CDR3 DNA: TGTGCCAGCAGTCACCAGGGGACCCTTCGGAGGGAGCAGTACTTC
CDR3 protein: CASSHQGTLRREQYF

V gene: TRBV7-8
J gene: TRBJ1-5
clone size: few
D gene: NA
CDR3 DNA: TGTGCCAGCAGCTTAGCCAGGGCCGGCAATCAGCCCCAGCATTTT
CDR3 protein: CASSLARAGNQPQHF

V gene: TRBV7-9
J gene: TRBJ2-4
clone size: NA
D gene: NA
CDR3 DNA: TGTGCCAGCAGCTTAGCCGGGGCCAAAAACATTCAGTACTTC
CDR3 protein: CASSLAGAKNIQYF

V gene: TRBV2
J gene: TRBJ2-1
clone size: NA
D gene: TRBD2
CDR3 DNA: TGTGCCAGCAGTGGGGGACTAGTGGGCAATGAGCAGTTCTTC
CDR3 protein: CASSGGLVGNEQFF

V gene: TRBV19
J gene: TRBJ1-2
clone size: NA
D gene: NA
CDR3 DNA: TGTGCCAGTAGTATAGATCGGTACTATGGCTACACCTTC
CDR3 protein: CASSIDRYYGYTF

V gene: TRBV9
J gene: TRBJ2-2
clone size: NA
D gene: TRBD2
CDR3 DNA: TGTGCCAGCAGCGTAAAGCGGGAAGGGTTCGCCGGGGAGCTGTTTTTT
CDR3 protein: CASSVKREGFAGELFF

V gene: TRBV7-9
J gene: TRBJ2-3
clone size: NA
D gene: NA
CDR3 DNA: TGTGCCAGCAGCCCCATCCTAGGAAACACAGATACGCAGTATTTT
CDR3 protein: CASSPILGNTDTQYF

V gene: TRBV27
J gene: TRBJ1-2
clone size: NA
D gene: NA
CDR3 DNA: TGTGCCAGCAGTTTCTCCGGTTATGGCTACACCTTC
CDR3 protein: CASSFSGYGYTF

V gene: TRBV5-1
J gene: TRBJ1-2
clone size: NA
D gene: TRBD1
CDR3 DNA: TGCGCCAGCAGCGAGACCGGGACAGGCATCTATGGCTACACCTTC
CDR3 protein: CASSETGTGIYGYTF

V gene: TRBV12-5
J gene: TRBJ2-3
clone size: NA
D gene: NA
CDR3 DNA: TGTGCTAGTAAAGGGGTTAGCACAGATACGCAGTATTTT
CDR3 protein: CASKGVSTDTQYF

V gene: TRBV7-9
J gene: TRBJ1-4
clone size: NA
D gene: NA
CDR3 DNA: TGTGCCAGCAGCCCCTCGCGGGGGGTTAATGAAAAACTGTTTTTT
CDR3 protein: CASSPSRGVNEKLFF

V gene: TRBV24-1
J gene: TRBJ2-3
clone size: NA
D gene: NA
CDR3 DNA: TGTGCCACCCTCGCCGATGTGCTACTTGGAGATACGCAGTATTTT
CDR3 protein: CATLADVLLGDTQYF

V gene: TRBV6-2/TRBV6-3
J gene: TRBJ2-3
clone size: NA
D gene: TRBD1
CDR3 DNA: TGTGCCAGCAGTTACTTCCGGACAGGCGCCACAGATACGCAGTATTTT
CDR3 protein: CASSYFRTGATDTQYF

V gene: TRBV28
J gene: TRBJ2-4
clone size: NA
D gene: TRBD2
CDR3 DNA: TGTGCCAGCAGTTTATGGACTAGCGGAAAAAACATTCAGTACTTC
CDR3 protein: CASSLWTSGKNIQYF

V gene: TRBV4-1
J gene: TRBJ2-1
clone size: NA
D gene: NA
CDR3 DNA: TGCGCCAGCAGCGGTGCCAGAAACAATGAGCAGTTCTTC
CDR3 protein: CASSGARNNEQFF

V gene: TRBV19
J gene: TRBJ2-1
clone size: NA
D gene: NA
CDR3 DNA: TGTGCCAGTAGTAATCCCGGCCTCCGTGGCGGCGAGCAGTTCTTC
CDR3 protein: CASSNPGLRGGEQFF

V gene: TRBV11-2
J gene: TRBJ2-1
clone size: NA
D gene: TRBD2
CDR3 DNA: TGTGCCAGCAGCTCTCGACGGGGGGTCTCCTACAATGAGCAGTTCTTC
CDR3 protein: CASSSRRGVSYNEQFF

V gene: TRBV29-1
J gene: TRBJ2-3
clone size: NA
D gene: NA
CDR3 DNA: TGCAGCGGTGTCCGGCTAGCCCGCGGCACAGATACGCAGTATTTT
CDR3 protein: CSGVRLARGTDTQYF

V gene: TRBV9
J gene: TRBJ2-5
clone size: NA
D gene: TRBD1
CDR3 DNA: TGTGCCAGCAGTGGGACAGCTCAAGAGACCCAGTACTTC
CDR3 protein: CASSGTAQETQYF